This T cell receptor (beta chain) was recovered during a study of blood T cells in healthy people across ages. Study results and limitations: Long-lived and aged donors differed, with more naive CD4+ cells and higher diversity in the long-lived.

It was with a sample-barcoded 5' primer and a J-beta primer mix that a second PCR of roughly 7 to 11 cycles was run. Each CDR3 protein is one row after TCRdb ran MiXCR on the 5' RACE reads. The sample yields about 1,500,000 distinct CDR3 sequences, roughly 40% seen once. Caucasian, healthy and from Russia, the donors were aged between about 6 and 90. It was roughly 10 milliliters of peripheral blood that were drawn from each donor. Isolated per sample were at least 7 million PBMCs. This clonotype was counted a single time. Its antigen remains unknown. The V end lost 0 bases, the J end lost 0 bases, and 12 bases lay between the germline ends. This CDR3 region has 17 residues. The germline V gene has CDR1 LGHNA and CDR2 YNFKEQ.

This clonotype was obtained from a woman aged 18-29 years in good health. The chain couples TRBV4-2 to TRBJ1-5, with D hard to call. The sample consisted of blood. The CDR3 region is CASSQEAGVNSNQPQHF. The CDR3 DNA follows: TGTGCCAGCAGCCAAGAAGCGGGCGTTAATAGCAATCAGCCCCAGCATTTT.